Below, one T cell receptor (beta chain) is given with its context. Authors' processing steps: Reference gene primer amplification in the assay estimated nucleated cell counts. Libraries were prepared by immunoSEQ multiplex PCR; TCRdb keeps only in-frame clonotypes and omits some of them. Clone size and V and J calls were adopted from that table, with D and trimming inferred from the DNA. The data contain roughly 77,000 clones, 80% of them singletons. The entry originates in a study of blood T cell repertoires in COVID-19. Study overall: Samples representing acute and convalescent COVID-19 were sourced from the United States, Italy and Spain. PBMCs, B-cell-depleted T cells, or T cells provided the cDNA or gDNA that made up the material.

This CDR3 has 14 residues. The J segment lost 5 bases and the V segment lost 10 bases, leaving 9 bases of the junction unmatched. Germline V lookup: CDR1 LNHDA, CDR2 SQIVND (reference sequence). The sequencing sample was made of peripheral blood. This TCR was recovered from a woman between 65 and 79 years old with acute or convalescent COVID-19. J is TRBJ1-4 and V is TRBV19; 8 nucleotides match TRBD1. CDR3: CATKTGVFNEKLFF. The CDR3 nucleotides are TGTGCCACCAAGACAGGGGTCTTCAATGAAAAACTGTTTTTT.